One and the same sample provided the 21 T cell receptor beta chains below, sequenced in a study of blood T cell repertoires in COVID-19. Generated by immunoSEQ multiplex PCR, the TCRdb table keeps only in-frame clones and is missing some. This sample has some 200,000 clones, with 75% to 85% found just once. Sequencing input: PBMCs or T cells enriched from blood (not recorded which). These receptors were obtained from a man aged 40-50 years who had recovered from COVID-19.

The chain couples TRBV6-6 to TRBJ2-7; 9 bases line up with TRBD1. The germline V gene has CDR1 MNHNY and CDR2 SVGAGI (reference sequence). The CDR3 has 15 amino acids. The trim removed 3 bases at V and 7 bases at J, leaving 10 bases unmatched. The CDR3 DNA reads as TGTGCCAGCAGTTATACAGGGGGCGCGTTAGTTGAGCAGTACTTC. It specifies CASSYTGGALVEQYF.

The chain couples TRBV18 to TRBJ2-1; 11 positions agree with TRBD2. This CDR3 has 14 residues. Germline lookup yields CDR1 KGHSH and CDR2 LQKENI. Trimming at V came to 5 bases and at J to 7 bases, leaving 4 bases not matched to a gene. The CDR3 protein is CASSTLAGENEQFF. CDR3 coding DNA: TGTGCCAGCTCAACACTAGCGGGAGAGAATGAGCAGTTCTTC.

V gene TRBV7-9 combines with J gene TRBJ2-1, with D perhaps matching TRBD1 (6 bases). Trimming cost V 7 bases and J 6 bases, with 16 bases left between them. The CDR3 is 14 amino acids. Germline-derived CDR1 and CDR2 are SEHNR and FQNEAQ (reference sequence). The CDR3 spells CASNIQGSGNEQFF. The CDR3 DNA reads TGTGCCAGCAATATACAGGGATCCGGCAATGAGCAGTTCTTC.

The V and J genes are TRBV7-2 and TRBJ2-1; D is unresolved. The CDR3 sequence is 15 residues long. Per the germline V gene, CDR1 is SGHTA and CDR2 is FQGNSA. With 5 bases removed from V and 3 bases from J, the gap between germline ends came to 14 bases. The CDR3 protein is CASSPDWQNYNEQFF. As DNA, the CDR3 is TGTGCCAGCAGCCCAGACTGGCAAAACTACAATGAGCAGTTCTTC.

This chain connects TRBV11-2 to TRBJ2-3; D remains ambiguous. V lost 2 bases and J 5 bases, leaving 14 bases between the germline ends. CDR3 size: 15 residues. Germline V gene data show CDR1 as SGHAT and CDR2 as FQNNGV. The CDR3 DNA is TGTGCCAGCAGCTTAATGGGCTTCTATGGAGATACGCAGTATTTT. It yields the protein CASSLMGFYGDTQYF.

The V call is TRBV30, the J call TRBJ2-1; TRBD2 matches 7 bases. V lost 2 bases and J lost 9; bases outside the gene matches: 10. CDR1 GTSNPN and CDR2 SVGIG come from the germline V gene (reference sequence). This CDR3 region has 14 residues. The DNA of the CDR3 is TGTGCCTGGAGTATGACGGGAGGATTCTTTGAGCAGTTCTTC. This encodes CAWSMTGGFFEQFF.

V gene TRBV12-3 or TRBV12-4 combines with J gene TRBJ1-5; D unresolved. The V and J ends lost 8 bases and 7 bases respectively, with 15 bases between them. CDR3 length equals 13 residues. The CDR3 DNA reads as TGTGCCAGCTCTTTTCCGTTTGGCCAGCCCCAGCATTTT. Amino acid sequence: CASSFPFGQPQHF.

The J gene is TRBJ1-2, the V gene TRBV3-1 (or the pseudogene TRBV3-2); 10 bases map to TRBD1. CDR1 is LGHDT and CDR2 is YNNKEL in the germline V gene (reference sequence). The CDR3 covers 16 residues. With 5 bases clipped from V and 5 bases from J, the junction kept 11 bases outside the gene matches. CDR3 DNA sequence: TGTGCCAGCAGCTCCGGGGGACAGGGGAGAGGTTATGGCTACACCTTC. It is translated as CASSSGGQGRGYGYTF.

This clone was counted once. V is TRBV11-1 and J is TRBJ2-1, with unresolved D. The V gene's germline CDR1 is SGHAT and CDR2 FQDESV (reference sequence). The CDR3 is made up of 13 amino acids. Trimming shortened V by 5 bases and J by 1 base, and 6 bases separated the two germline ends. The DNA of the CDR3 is TGTGCCAGCAGCCAGGCATCCTACAATGAGCAGTTCTTC. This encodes CASSQASYNEQFF. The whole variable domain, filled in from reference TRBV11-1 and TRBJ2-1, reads EAEVAQSPRYKITEKSQAVAFWCDPISGHATLYWYRQILGQGPELLVQFQDESVVDDSQLPKDRFSAERLKGVDSTLKIQPAELGDSAMYLCASSQASYNEQFFGPGTRLTVL.

The DNA for the CDR3 is TGTGCCAGCAGTTCTCGACAGGGGGGGGCCTACGAGCAGTACGTC. This codes for CASSSRQGGAYEQYV. The chain uses TRBV6-5 and TRBJ2-7; 9 bases line up with TRBD1. Looked up from germline, CDR1 is MNHEY and CDR2 is SVGAGI. The CDR3 has 15 residues. V lost 4 bases and J lost 2; bases outside the gene matches: 6.

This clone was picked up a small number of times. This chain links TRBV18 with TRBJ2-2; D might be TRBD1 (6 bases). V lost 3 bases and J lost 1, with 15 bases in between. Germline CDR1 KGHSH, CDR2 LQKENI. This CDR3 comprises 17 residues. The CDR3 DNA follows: TGTGCCAGCTCACCGCGCCTCGGGACAAAGAACACCGGGGAGCTGTTTTTT. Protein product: CASSPRLGTKNTGELFF.

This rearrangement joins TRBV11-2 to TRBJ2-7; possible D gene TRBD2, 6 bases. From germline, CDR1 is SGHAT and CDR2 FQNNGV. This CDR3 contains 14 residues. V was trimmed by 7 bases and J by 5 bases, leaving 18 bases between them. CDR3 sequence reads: CASNQMRLGNEQYF. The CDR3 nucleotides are TGTGCCAGCAACCAGATGCGACTAGGAAACGAGCAGTACTTC.

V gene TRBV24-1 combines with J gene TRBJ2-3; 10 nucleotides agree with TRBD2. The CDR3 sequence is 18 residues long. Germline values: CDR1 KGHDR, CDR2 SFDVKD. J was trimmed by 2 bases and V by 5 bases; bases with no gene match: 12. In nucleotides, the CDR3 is TGTGCCACCAGTGGGACAGGCGGACTAGCGGACAACACAGATACGCAGTATTTT. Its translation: CATSGTGGLADNTDTQYF.

CDR3 sequence: CASSSTGGHQPQHF. CDR3 DNA sequence: TGTGCCAGCAGCTCCACAGGCGGTCATCAGCCCCAGCATTTT. The rearrangement joins TRBV7-9 to TRBJ1-5; a weak D match, TRBD1 (5 bases). Germline V gene data show CDR1 as SEHNR and CDR2 as FQNEAQ (reference sequence). The V end lost 4 bases, the J end lost 5 bases, and 12 bases lay between the germline ends. The CDR3 runs to 14 residues.

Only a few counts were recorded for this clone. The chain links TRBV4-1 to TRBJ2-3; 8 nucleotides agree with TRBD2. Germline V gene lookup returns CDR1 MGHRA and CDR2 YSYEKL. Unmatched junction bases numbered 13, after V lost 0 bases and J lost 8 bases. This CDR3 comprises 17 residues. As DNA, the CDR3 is TGCGCCAGCAGCCAAGAGGGGTGGACTAGCTTGATAGGTACGCAGTATTTT. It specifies CASSQEGWTSLIGTQYF.

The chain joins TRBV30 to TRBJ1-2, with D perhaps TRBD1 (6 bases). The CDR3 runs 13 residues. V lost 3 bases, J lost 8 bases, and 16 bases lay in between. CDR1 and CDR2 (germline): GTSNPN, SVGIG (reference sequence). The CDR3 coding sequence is TGTGCCTGGAGATTTCGGGGGGCGGGAGGCTACACCTTC. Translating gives CAWRFRGAGGYTF.

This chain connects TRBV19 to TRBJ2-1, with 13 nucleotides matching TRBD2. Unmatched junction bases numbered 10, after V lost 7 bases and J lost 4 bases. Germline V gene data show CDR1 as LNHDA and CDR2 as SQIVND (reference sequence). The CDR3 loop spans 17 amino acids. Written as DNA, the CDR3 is TGTGCCAGTACCCGACAACTAGCGGGAGGGTCTTACAATGAGCAGTTCTTC. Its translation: CASTRQLAGGSYNEQFF.

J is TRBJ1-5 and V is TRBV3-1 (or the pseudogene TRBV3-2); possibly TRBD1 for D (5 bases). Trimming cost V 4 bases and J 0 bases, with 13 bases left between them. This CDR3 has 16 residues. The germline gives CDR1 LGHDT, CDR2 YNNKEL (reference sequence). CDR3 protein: CASSPGRGISNQPQHF. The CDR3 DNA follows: TGTGCCAGCAGCCCGGGGAGGGGAATTAGCAATCAGCCCCAGCATTTT.

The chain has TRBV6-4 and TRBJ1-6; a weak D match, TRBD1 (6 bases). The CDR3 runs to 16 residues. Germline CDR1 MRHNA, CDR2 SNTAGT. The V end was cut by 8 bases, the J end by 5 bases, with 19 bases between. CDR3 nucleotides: TGTGCCAGCCCCGAGGGGGACAAGAAGGATAATTCACCCCTCCACTTT. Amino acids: CASPEGDKKDNSPLHF.

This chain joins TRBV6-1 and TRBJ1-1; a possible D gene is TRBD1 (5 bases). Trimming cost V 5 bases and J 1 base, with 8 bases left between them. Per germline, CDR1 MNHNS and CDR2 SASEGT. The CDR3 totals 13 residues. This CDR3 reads CASSTRENTEAFF. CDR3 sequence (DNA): TGTGCCAGCAGTACCAGGGAGAACACTGAAGCTTTCTTT.

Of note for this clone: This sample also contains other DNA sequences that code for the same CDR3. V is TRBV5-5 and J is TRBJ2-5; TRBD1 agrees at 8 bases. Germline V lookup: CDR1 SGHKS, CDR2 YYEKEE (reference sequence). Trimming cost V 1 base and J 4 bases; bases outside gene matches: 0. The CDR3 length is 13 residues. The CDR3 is CASSLTGGETQYF. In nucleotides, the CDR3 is TGTGCCAGCAGCTTGACAGGGGGAGAGACCCAGTACTTC.